Below, one T cell receptor (beta chain) is given with its context. This clone was seen more than once but under ten times. This clone's antigen is unknown. Base qualities are not at hand, and no much larger clone is one base apart. The data were taken from a study of CD8+ T cells in alopecia areata (dated by TCRdb to 2017 to 2018). About the investigation overall: Treated patients were enrolled in an open-label pilot trial of oral tofacitinib at 5 to 10 mg twice daily for moderate-to-severe alopecia areata. To study T cell clonal expansion in alopecia areata, the researchers applied high-throughput TCRbeta sequencing to both the C3H/HeJ mouse model and human patients. TCRbeta CDR3 regions were amplified by immunoSEQ multiplex PCR with 35 Vbeta forward and 13 Jbeta reverse primers. Scalp clonality was compared across normal scalp (n=4), patchy alopecia areata scalp (n=8), and alopecia totalis/universalis scalp (n=8). Human TCRbeta sequencing covered scalp tissue and sorted CD4+ and CD8+ peripheral blood T cells from patchy and totalis/universalis alopecia areata patients and healthy controls. For the treated patients, the SALT score, which quantifies what percentage of scalp surface area is affected, served as the measure of disease severity. Tofacitinib was given for 6 to 18 months, followed by 6 months of follow-up off drug to assess delayed response and recurrence. Biopsies were taken from tofacitinib-treated patients at baseline and again at 4 and 24 weeks into treatment, and several of those patients also had a later scalp biopsy. RNA was obtained with the PAXgene miRNA kit for fixed scalp, the miRNeasy kit for PBMCs, and the RNeasy kit for mouse skin.

Library preparation used the immunoSEQ multiplex PCR assay. To provide template for TCR sequencing, every sample had RNA extracted and reverse transcribed into cDNA. First-strand cDNA was synthesized using SuperScript III with a 2:1 mix of oligo-dT and random hexamers. A synthetic immune receptor repertoire was used to assess amplification bias, and residual bias was removed computationally. In the source study's methods: Raw reads were preprocessed to remove errors, and CDR3 was defined by IMGT conventions from the conserved cysteine to phenylalanine. To get clonality, Shannon entropy was normalized by log2 of the number of productive unique TCRs and the result was subtracted from 1. Whether scalp clones were CD4 or CD8 was inferred by matching scalp TCRbeta sequences against CD4 and CD8 repertoires sorted from blood. TCRdb retrieved this table from immuneACCESS and kept in-frame rearrangements only. Not all clones are present; in checked studies, unresolved V genes account for under half, and no reason is known for the remainder. Clonal size and the V and J genes are those of that table, whereas D and trimming came from the DNA. This sample has about 210,000 clones in its table, and roughly two fifths of those were observed once. The ten largest make up over 2% of the sample.

The treatment or condition label here, explained by the study, means: oral pan-JAK inhibitor, 5-10 mg twice daily. From alopecia areata patients, peripheral blood was collected along with lesional scalp punch biopsies. PBMCs were isolated by density centrifugation and stained for CD3, CD4 and CD8, after which CD4+ and CD8+ T cells were sorted on a FACSAria. The full study reports these points: Compared with normal scalp, lesional scalp had higher clonality and more expanded CD8+ clones, particularly in alopecia totalis/universalis, a pattern that suggests antigenic drive. Because the treated cohort was small and had just a single nonresponder, larger studies are needed to establish links between baseline CD8+ expansion and response. During tofacitinib treatment, many expanded lesional clones remained in scalp and blood, and this persistence may partly explain relapse after treatment is stopped. Shared TCR sequences between patients were less evident than in mice, which may be partly attributable to HLA diversity in the patient population. Tofacitinib significantly lowered scalp clonality and the number of expanded CD8+ clones among the top 100 scalp clones. Resident alphabeta T cells in normal human skin are also sequenced, complicating scalp TCR repertoire analysis, unlike mouse skin dominated by gammadelta T cells.

The CDR3 runs 17 residues from the cysteine to the phenylalanine. Only the CDR3 portion is preserved as DNA: 51 bases, with reading frame beginning at the first base. Trimming removed 2 bases from V and 4 bases from J; the gene matches leave 9 bases unexplained. The germline V gene yields SQVTM for CDR1 and ANQGSEA for CDR2. The source was CD4+ T cells sorted from blood, collected around week 37, from a patient treated with tofacitinib. The chain joins TRBV29-1 to TRBJ2-5, and 14 junctional nucleotides match TRBD2. This receptor was obtained from a human donor with alopecia areata. CDR3 region: CSVETGLAGVVGETQYF. The nucleotides are TGCAGCGTTGAAACGGGACTAGCGGGAGTAGTAGGAGAGACCCAGTACTTC.